The clone carrying this TCR beta chain was seen ten or more times. Its specificity is unknown. The data originate from a study of blood T cells in healthy people across ages. Whole-study results and caveats: With age, beta diversity per million T cells declined roughly linearly, significantly by around 43.

The use of a sample-barcoded 5' primer and a J-beta primer mix characterized a second PCR of roughly 6 to 12 cycles. One entry per CDR3 protein results from TCRdb running MiXCR on the 5' RACE reads. This table holds hundreds of thousands of distinct CDR3 sequences, 20% to 25% found once. The CDR3 totals 15 residues. V lost 2 bases and J lost 0, with 10 bases in between. Germline lookup yields CDR1 SGHVS and CDR2 FQNEAQ. The source is a man aged 65 to 79 in good health. V and J are TRBV7-8 and TRBJ1-1, with D unclear. The source material was blood. Here the CDR3 reads CASSLSARMNTEAFF. CDR3 nucleotide sequence: TGTGCCAGCAGCTTATCGGCCAGGATGAACACTGAAGCTTTCTTT.